This TCR beta chain was documented in a study of spatial heterogeneity in lung cancer. Unique molecular identifiers, one per molecule, were present on every TCR cDNA molecule. TCRdb analysed the 5' RACE reads with MiXCR anew, one entry per CDR3 protein. This repertoire shows about 94,000 distinct CDR3 sequences, approximately 20% found once; its top ten account for 20% to 25%. This clonotype was seen ten or more times. The antigen remains unidentified. The time point denotes: blood at routine non-recurrence follow-up after resection. Whole RNA was taken from tumor, nontumor lung or frozen PBMC; it was then sequenced unsorted. Trimming cost V 4 bases and J 1 base, with 14 bases left between them. CDR3 length: 15 residues. The germline V gene has CDR1 SNHLY and CDR2 FYNNEI. Overall study findings and caveats: At resection, ubiquitous expanded tumor TCRs appeared in blood more than at follow-up.

Sequencing was performed on PBMCs, taken at follow-up. This clonotype was obtained from a male donor with early-stage non-small cell lung cancer. The chain recombines TRBV2 with TRBJ2-7, with D uncertain. The CDR3 reads CASSVSYLRSYEQYF. The DNA for the CDR3 is TGTGCCAGCAGTGTGTCCTACCTAAGATCCTACGAGCAGTACTTC.